Shown below are 27 T cell receptor beta chains from a single sample sequenced in a study of blood T cells in healthy people across ages. Sample-barcoded 5' priming and a J-beta primer mix drove a second PCR of roughly 7 to 11 cycles. One entry per CDR3 protein, called by TCRdb with MiXCR from the 5' RACE reads. There are approximately 780,000 distinct CDR3 sequences in the sample; roughly 26% occur only once, and over 2.5% lies in the top ten. This sample also appeared in a second study, on T cells of mothers and their children.

The sample consisted of blood. These receptor sequences come from a boy younger than 18 in good health.

The table lists this clonotype with a few counts. The rearrangement uses TRBV10-3 and TRBJ2-4; TRBD1 is a possible D gene (5 bases). Trimming shortened V by 1 base and J by 0 bases, and 10 bases separated the two germline ends. Looked up from germline, CDR1 is ENHRY and CDR2 is SYGVKD. The CDR3 is made up of 16 amino acids. As DNA, the CDR3 is TGTGCCATCAGTGAGTTGGCAGGGCGAGCCAAAAACATTCAGTACTTC. Translating it yields CAISELAGRAKNIQYF.

V is TRBV6-5 and J is TRBJ2-5, with 8 bases matching TRBD2. The J call may be faulty, since TRBJ2-1 better matches the DNA end. CDR3 length: 14 residues. Germline CDR1 reads MNHEY; CDR2 reads SVGAGI. For the CDR3, the DNA is TGTGCTAGTGAAGGGCAGGCGGGGGGCTATGAGCAGTTCTTC. It encodes CASEGQAGGYEQFF.

Points on this clonotype: The DNA is omitted, as the CDR3 cannot be located on it reliably, and the CDR3 follows TCRdb's listing. The chain is built from TRBV7-5 and TRBJ2-5; the table assigns TRBD1, which was not confirmed against the DNA. TRBV7-5 is shown as a pseudogene. The CDR3 numbers 18 amino acids, ends counted. CDR3: CISVSEAPQGVGQETQYF.

This clonotype has just one count. The junction differs from germline at one of its ends, possibly a read error. This chain links TRBV7-2 with TRBJ2-3, with 14 bases that match TRBD2. Germline values: CDR1 SGHTA, CDR2 FQGNSA. The CDR3 covers 15 residues. The CDR3 here is CASSRLAGGTDTQCF. The CDR3 DNA reads as TGTGCCAGCAGCCGACTAGCGGGGGGGACAGATACGCAGTGTTTT.

This clonotype appeared a few times. The rearrangement joins TRBV20-1 to TRBJ1-1; no firm D call. The V end lost 0 bases, the J end lost 0 bases, and 11 bases lay between the germline ends. The CDR3 runs to 15 residues. Looked up from germline, CDR1 is DFQATT and CDR2 is SNEGSKA (reference sequence). CDR3 in amino acids: CSARDRRDMNTEAFF. DNA for the CDR3: TGCAGTGCTAGAGATCGGCGGGATATGAACACTGAAGCTTTCTTT.

The chain employs TRBV10-3 and TRBJ2-4; TRBD2 is a possible D gene (6 bases). V lost 2 bases and J lost 0, with 14 bases in between. The germline CDR1 and CDR2 sequences are ENHRY and SYGVKD. This CDR3 spans 17 amino acids. The CDR3 DNA is TGTGCCATCAGTGAGAACTTTAGCGGTCTAGCCAAAAACATTCAGTACTTC. This gives the protein CAISENFSGLAKNIQYF.

The V gene is TRBV21-1, the J gene TRBJ1-4. TRBV21-1 is labeled a pseudogene. This CDR3 has 15 residues. CDR3 loop: CASSPPDGRREKLFF. The CDR3 bases are TGTGCCAGCAGCCCGCCGGACGGTCGCCGGGAAAAACTGTTTTTT.

The chain has TRBV20-1 and TRBJ2-7; the D gene is possibly TRBD1 (6 bases). There are 15 residues in the CDR3. Germline CDR1 is DFQATT and CDR2 is SNEGSKA (reference sequence). The V end was cut by 0 bases, the J end by 2 bases, with 14 bases between. This chain's CDR3 is CSAREGGGLAYEQYF. The CDR3 DNA reads as TGCAGTGCTAGAGAGGGTGGGGGCTTGGCCTACGAGCAGTACTTC.

This clonotype turned up a few times. The V call is TRBV20-1, the J call TRBJ2-5, with 7 bases matching TRBD1. Germline CDR1 is DFQATT and CDR2 is SNEGSKA (reference sequence). The CDR3 is 12 amino acids. With 3 bases clipped from V and 11 bases from J, the junction kept 9 bases outside the gene matches. CDR3 loop: CSARMTGWEQYF. In nucleotides, the CDR3 is TGCAGTGCTAGGATGACAGGGTGGGAGCAGTACTTC.

The rearrangement links TRBV12-3 or TRBV12-4 to TRBJ2-3; TRBD2 matches at 11 bases. The CDR3 has 14 amino acids. Unmatched junction bases numbered 8, after V lost 10 bases and J lost 5 bases. This CDR3 is CATNSGGAEDTQYF. The CDR3 DNA follows: TGTGCCACCAATAGCGGGGGGGCCGAAGATACGCAGTATTTT.

This clonotype was picked up a small number of times. The chain employs TRBV5-1 and TRBJ2-5, with D uncertain. The germline V and J ends were trimmed by 1 base and 1 base, with 11 bases remaining between them. Germline V CDR1 and CDR2: SGHRS, YFSETQ. The CDR3 is made up of 15 amino acids. The CDR3 loop reads CASSLSGSPQETQYF. CDR3 coding DNA: TGCGCCAGCAGCTTGTCCGGGTCGCCCCAAGAGACCCAGTACTTC.

The V and J genes are TRBV6-6 and TRBJ1-4; the D is unclear. V dropped 8 bases and J dropped 8 bases, with 12 bases sitting between them. CDR1 and CDR2 (germline): MNHNY, SVGAGI (reference sequence). The CDR3 is 12 amino acids. CDR3 in amino acids: CASSDASEKLFF. The CDR3 DNA reads as TGTGCCAGCTCGGATGCCTCAGAAAAACTGTTTTTT.

The gene calls are TRBV20-1 and TRBJ1-1, with TRBD1 matching 12 bases. CDR1 and CDR2 (germline): DFQATT, SNEGSKA (reference sequence). The CDR3 spans 15 residues. V was pared by 7 bases and J by 5 bases, with 11 bases of the junction left unmatched. For the CDR3, the DNA is TGCAGTGAGACCGGGACAGGGGGCTTAGGGACTGAAGCTTTCTTT. It specifies CSETGTGGLGTEAFF.

The V gene is TRBV30, the J gene TRBJ1-5; 8 bases align to TRBD1. Per germline, CDR1 GTSNPN and CDR2 SVGIG (reference sequence). The CDR3 runs to 16 residues. V dropped 0 bases and J dropped 3; count of bases not matched to a gene: 7. This CDR3 reads CAWSVPGTGPNQPQHF. The CDR3 bases are TGTGCCTGGAGTGTCCCCGGGACAGGACCCAATCAGCCCCAGCATTTT.

This clonotype appeared a few times. V and J are TRBV7-9 and TRBJ2-5; no clear D. The CDR3 runs 12 residues. The germline V gene has CDR1 SEHNR and CDR2 FQNEAQ (reference sequence). The ends were cut back, 3 bases at V and 3 bases at J, with 5 bases in the middle. CDR3 DNA: TGTGCCAGCAGCTTCGAGAAAGAGACCCAGTACTTC. This translates into CASSFEKETQYF. The full variable domain, in which reference TRBV7-9 and TRBJ2-5 provide the parts outside the CDR3, is DTGVSQNPRHKITKRGQNVTFRCDPISEHNRLYWYRQTLGQGPEFLTYFQNEAQLEKSRLLSDRFSAERPKGSFSTLEIQRTEQGDSAMYLCASSFEKETQYFGPGTRLLVL.

This clonotype was seen a handful of times. V gene TRBV28 combines with J gene TRBJ1-1; 7 bases match TRBD1. The CDR3 is 15 amino acids. Germline V gives CDR1 MDHEN, CDR2 SYDVKM. The V and J ends lost 2 bases and 1 base, in that order; junction bases with no gene match: 4. The CDR3 is CASSLPRTGNTEAFF. DNA of the CDR3: TGTGCCAGCAGTTTACCCCGGACAGGGAACACTGAAGCTTTCTTT.

This chain links TRBV12-5 with TRBJ2-5; 8 positions match TRBD2. J was trimmed by 5 bases and V by 3 bases; bases with no gene match: 2. Germline CDR1 LGHNT, CDR2 FRNRAP. The CDR3 has 13 residues. In DNA form, the CDR3 reads TGTGCTAGTGGTTTCGGCGGGGGGGAGACCCAGTACTTC. This codes for CASGFGGGETQYF.

This chain connects TRBV20-1 to TRBJ1-5; D is uncertain. The CDR3 length is 15 residues. V shed 6 bases and J shed 1 base, with 16 bases lying between them. Germline V gives CDR1 DFQATT, CDR2 SNEGSKA (reference sequence). The DNA of the CDR3 is TGCAGTGCCCCCCTGCGCGGGGAAAGCAATCAGCCCCAGCATTTT. It yields the protein CSAPLRGESNQPQHF.

Only a few counts were recorded for this clonotype. The chain links TRBV5-1 to TRBJ2-5; 10 nucleotides agree with TRBD2. The J call may be in error: the DNA end matches TRBJ2-7 better. CDR1 SGHRS and CDR2 YFSETQ come from the germline V gene. This CDR3 is built from 15 residues. CDR3 sequence: CASSFGLAALNEQYF. CDR3 nucleotide sequence: TGCGCCAGCAGCTTTGGACTAGCGGCTTTGAACGAGCAGTACTTC.

The chain employs TRBV5-1 and TRBJ2-1; no definite D call. With the DNA end fitting TRBJ2-5 better, the J assignment may be wrong. Per the germline V gene, CDR1 is SGHRS and CDR2 is YFSETQ. The CDR3 runs to 13 residues. The chain's CDR3 is CASSTGRVETQYF. The CDR3 DNA reads TGCGCCAGCAGCACTGGCCGGGTCGAGACCCAGTACTTC.

Points on this clonotype: This clone may be a read error of a much larger clone one base away. The chain combines TRBV27 with TRBJ1-2; 9 positions match TRBD1. The CDR3 length is 14 residues. Germline V lookup: CDR1 MNHEY, CDR2 SMNVEV (reference sequence). CDR3 protein: CAGSSSGTGNGYTF. The CDR3 DNA follows: TGTGCCGGCAGTTCGTCCGGGACAGGGAATGGCTACACCTTC.

Regarding this clonotype: At one end, the junction sequence differs from germline, possibly due to a read error. This chain joins TRBV12-3 or TRBV12-4 and TRBJ2-3; D might be TRBD1 (5 bases). The CDR3 is 17 amino acids. Here the CDR3 reads CASSLSKGRVNADTQYF. CDR3 bases: TGTGCCAGCAGTTTAAGTAAGGGCAGGGTGAACGCAGATACGCAGTATTTC.

This clonotype turned up a few times. This CDR3 is CARPSSGNTIYF. CDR3 coding DNA: TGCGCCAGGCCGTCCTCTGGAAACACCATATATTTT. The V and J genes are TRBV23-1 and TRBJ1-3; D not certain. TRBV23-1 qualifies as an ORF whose function is uncertain. Trimming cost V 9 bases and J 0 bases, with 6 bases left between them. This CDR3 region has 12 residues.

This clonotype was found a few times. V gene TRBV7-2 combines with J gene TRBJ1-2; 8 positions agree with TRBD1. This CDR3 is 17 amino acids long. J gave up 4 bases and V 7 bases, and 17 bases lay outside the gene matches. CDR1 is SGHTA, CDR2 FQGNSA, per germline. The CDR3 loop is CASTKDRDPIGPYGYTF. In nucleotides, the CDR3 is TGTGCCAGCACCAAGGACAGGGACCCTATCGGACCCTATGGCTACACCTTC.

This clonotype was seen at least ten times. The chain combines TRBV3-1 with TRBJ1-4; no definite D call. V lost 3 bases to trimming and J lost 10 bases, with 12 bases between them. Germline CDR1 reads LGHDT; CDR2 reads YNNKEL (reference sequence). This CDR3 spans 13 amino acids. The CDR3 nucleotides read TGTGCCAGCAGCCAGCGAGGAGCGGGAAAACTGTTTTTT. Protein: CASSQRGAGKLFF.

The chain recombines TRBV18 with TRBJ1-4; D may be TRBD1 (5 bases). Trimming cost V 1 base and J 8 bases, with 17 bases left between them. The CDR3 contains 16 residues. The germline gives CDR1 KGHSH, CDR2 LQKENI. The CDR3 here is CASSPRYGGKYEKLFF. As DNA, the CDR3 is TGTGCCAGCTCACCACGTTACGGGGGGAAGTACGAAAAACTGTTTTTT.

The chain employs TRBV19 and TRBJ1-2; the D is unclear. V lost 4 bases, J lost 5 bases, and 8 bases lay in between. Germline CDR1 LNHDA, CDR2 SQIVND (reference sequence). This CDR3 spans 12 amino acids. The CDR3 coding sequence is TGTGCCAGTAGTACCGGCCCGTATGGCTACACCTTC. It yields the protein CASSTGPYGYTF.